A selection of T cell receptor beta chains follows, all from one sample in a study of OX40 agonist ivuxolimab in advanced cancers. Using immunoSEQ multiplex PCR, the repertoire was profiled, and TCRdb retains in-frame clones only, with some absent. The data contain fewer than 65,000 clones, roughly nine tenths of them singletons. This specimen was CD4+ or CD8+ T cells sorted from blood, taken in a trial of the OX40 agonist ivuxolimab. Source of these receptors: an adult with an advanced solid tumor such as melanoma, head and neck, liver or kidney cancer. The CDR3 runs from the conserved cysteine through the conserved F or W. D genes are given only for firm matches. The size of a clone is reported for some rows only, either as once, few or many, or as a class for expanded clones.

CDR3nt	CDR3aa	v_gene	j_gene	d_gene	abundance
TGTGCCAGCAGTGATTCTCGGGCCCCGAGTGAGACCCAGTACTTC	CASSDSRAPSETQYF	TRBV25-1	TRBJ2-5	-	-
TGTGCCAGCAGCTCGCCCGGGGCAGGGGAGGAGACCCAGTACTTC	CASSSPGAGEETQYF	TRBV7-3	TRBJ2-5	-	-
TGCGCCAGCAGCCCATACTGGTCCCGGACAGCGTCCTACGAGCAGTACTTC	CASSPYWSRTASYEQYF	TRBV4-3	TRBJ2-7	-	-
TGCGCCAGCAGCTTGAACAGGGATGGCTACACCTTC	CASSLNRDGYTF	TRBV5-1	TRBJ1-2	-	-
TGTGCCAGCAGATCGGGTATTGGGGAGCAGTACTTC	CASRSGIGEQYF	TRBV7-9	TRBJ2-7	-	-
TGCGCCAGCAGCTTGGGCCAGGGAGGTGTAACAGATACGCAGTATTTT	CASSLGQGGVTDTQYF	TRBV5-1	TRBJ2-3	-	-
TGTGCCAGCACCCCCGTCCCGGAAAGCACAGATACGCAGTATTTT	CASTPVPESTDTQYF	TRBV7-9	TRBJ2-3	-	-
TGTGCCAGCAACCCTATGGGGGTCGAGCAGTACTTC	CASNPMGVEQYF	TRBV7-9	TRBJ2-7	-	-
TGTGCCAGCAGCTTAGGCCCTGAGGGGAATCAGCCCCAGCATTTT	CASSLGPEGNQPQHF	TRBV11-2	TRBJ1-5	-	-
TGTGCCAGCAGTTTCCGGCGCGGGAACACCGGGGAGCTGTTTTTT	CASSFRRGNTGELFF	TRBV28	TRBJ2-2	-	-
TGTGCCAGTAGTATAGAGAGGGCCGGCGGTCCTGGAAACACCATATATTTT	CASSIERAGGPGNTIYF	TRBV19	TRBJ1-3	-	-
TGTGCCAGCAGGCAAGATGCGGGGGGCCTCTACAGGGAGCAGTTCTTC	CASRQDAGGLYREQFF	TRBV7-9	TRBJ2-1	TRBD2	-
TGTGCCACCAGCAGAGAGGGGCTAGCGGGTGGCGGGGAGCTGTTTTTT	CATSREGLAGGGELFF	TRBV15	TRBJ2-2	TRBD2	-
TGTGCCAGCAGCGGGGGGACTAGCGGCGGGGATACGCAGTATTTT	CASSGGTSGGDTQYF	TRBV9	TRBJ2-3	TRBD2	once
TGCGCCAGCAGCCTGGCTGGCCAGAACTATGGAAACACCATATATTTT	CASSLAGQNYGNTIYF	TRBV5-1	TRBJ1-3	-	-
TGTGCCAGCAGTGATACCGGGGGCAGTCAGCCCCAGCATTTT	CASSDTGGSQPQHF	TRBV25-1	TRBJ1-5	-	few
TGTGCCAGCATAGGACAGGGCGCCTATGGCTACACCTTC	CASIGQGAYGYTF	TRBV2	TRBJ1-2	TRBD1	-
TGTGCCAGCAGCCTGGCTAGCGGATACGTGGAGCAGTACTTC	CASSLASGYVEQYF	TRBV5-5	TRBJ2-7	TRBD2	-
TGTGCCAGTAGTATAGGGACTAGCGTCAACAATGAGCAGTTCTTC	CASSIGTSVNNEQFF	TRBV19	TRBJ2-1	TRBD2	-
TGCAGCGTTCCGGGACAGACTAACTATGGCTACACCTTC	CSVPGQTNYGYTF	TRBV29-1	TRBJ1-2	TRBD1	-
TGTGCCAGCCACAGCTCTATGTGGAATGAAAAACTGTTTTTT	CASHSSMWNEKLFF	TRBV2	TRBJ1-4	-	once
TGTGCCAGCAGCAAGACAGGGGCGAACACCGGGGAGCTGTTTTTT	CASSKTGANTGELFF	TRBV7-6	TRBJ2-2	TRBD1	-
TGCGCCAGCAGCCCCGACAGGGGGACTGAAAAACTGTTTTTT	CASSPDRGTEKLFF	TRBV5-1	TRBJ1-4	TRBD1	-
TGTGCCAGCAGCGGAGGGACAGAACCTGAAGCTTTCTTT	CASSGGTEPEAFF	TRBV9	TRBJ1-1	TRBD1	-
TGTGCCAGCAGCTCAGTCCCATCCCCGGAAGAAAAACTGTTTTTT	CASSSVPSPEEKLFF	TRBV7-2	TRBJ1-4	-	once
TGTGCCAGCAGTCGACCTGGAAACACCATATATTTT	CASSRPGNTIYF	TRBV11-2	TRBJ1-3	-	-
TGCAGCGTTGTTCTCCCGGGACGTATATATGGCTACACCTTC	CSVVLPGRIYGYTF	TRBV29-1	TRBJ1-2	-	-
TGTGCCAGCAGCTTGCCCTGGACTGAAACCGGGGAGCTGTTTTTT	CASSLPWTETGELFF	TRBV5-6	TRBJ2-2	-	-
TGTGCCAGCAGCTTAGGGACAGGGGGAGCTGGGGCCAACGTCCTGACTTTC	CASSLGTGGAGANVLTF	TRBV7-6	TRBJ2-6	TRBD1	few
TGTGCCAGTAGTATAGGGGATACGCAGTATTTT	CASSIGDTQYF	TRBV19	TRBJ2-3	-	-
TGTGCCAGCTCCTCCCCTCAAGAGACCCAGTACTTC	CASSSPQETQYF	TRBV18	TRBJ2-5	-	medium-sized
TGCGCCAGCAGCCATTTCTTCGTGGCAGAAACGAACACCGGGGAGCTGTTTTTT	CASSHFFVAETNTGELFF	TRBV4-3	TRBJ2-2	-	-
TGTGCCAGCACCCCGGGGGACAGCTTAACCGAATCCCAGTACTTC	CASTPGDSLTESQYF	TRBV5-4	TRBJ2-5	-	-
TGTGCCAGCAGCCCCAGACAGAACACTGAAGCTTTCTTT	CASSPRQNTEAFF	TRBV28	TRBJ1-1	-	-
TGTGCCAGCAGTGATAACTGGGACAGGGTATACAATGAGCAGTTCTTC	CASSDNWDRVYNEQFF	TRBV25-1	TRBJ2-1	TRBD1	-
TGTGCCAGCACCGACCCGGGAAAATACAATGAGCAGTTCTTC	CASTDPGKYNEQFF	TRBV7-9	TRBJ2-1	-	-
TGTGCCAGCAGCCCCCTACTAGCGGGAGGCCAGTACTTC	CASSPLLAGGQYF	TRBV7-2	TRBJ2-7	TRBD2	-
TGTGCCAGCAGCGTATCGAACACCGGGGAGCTGTTTTTT	CASSVSNTGELFF	TRBV28	TRBJ2-2	-	once
TGTGCCAGCAGCTTGTGGCTAGCGGATGCCTACGAGCAGTACTTC	CASSLWLADAYEQYF	TRBV5-6	TRBJ2-7	TRBD2	-
TGTGCCAGCAGCTTGGGGGACACTGAAGCTTTCTTT	CASSLGDTEAFF	TRBV5-4	TRBJ1-1	-	-
TGTACCACAGGGGACCGGGACGACCATCATGGCTACACCTTC	CTTGDRDDHHGYTF	TRBV14	TRBJ1-2	TRBD1	-
TGTGCCAGCAGTGAACCGGGGGTTCAGCCCCAGCATTTT	CASSEPGVQPQHF	TRBV2	TRBJ1-5	-	-
TGTGCCAGCAGCTTGGCGGGGGCCGACGGGGAGCTGTTTTTT	CASSLAGADGELFF	TRBV28	TRBJ2-2	-	-
TGTGCCATCAGCCCAGGGACTCCGAGCTCTGGAAACACCATATATTTT	CAISPGTPSSGNTIYF	TRBV10-3	TRBJ1-3	-	once
TGTGCCAGCAGCACCCCCAGCCCCGAGCGGCAGGGATCGGATACGCAGTATTTT	CASSTPSPERQGSDTQYF	TRBV5-4	TRBJ2-3	-	once
TGTGCCAGCAGCCGAGAGGTTGATGAGCAGTTCTTC	CASSREVDEQFF	TRBV5-4	TRBJ2-1	-	-